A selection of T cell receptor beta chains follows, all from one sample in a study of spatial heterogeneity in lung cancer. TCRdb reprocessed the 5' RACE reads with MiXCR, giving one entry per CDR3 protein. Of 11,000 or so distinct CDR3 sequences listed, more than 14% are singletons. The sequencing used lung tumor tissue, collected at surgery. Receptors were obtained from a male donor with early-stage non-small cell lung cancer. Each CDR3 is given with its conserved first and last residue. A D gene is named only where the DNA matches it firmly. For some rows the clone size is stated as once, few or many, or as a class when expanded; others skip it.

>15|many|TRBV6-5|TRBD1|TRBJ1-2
CASSPGTGLLYGYTF
TGTGCCAGCAGTCCGGGGACAGGGCTTCTCTATGGCTACACCTTC
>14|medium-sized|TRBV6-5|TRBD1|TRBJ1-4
CASSYGTGYEKLFF
TGTGCCAGCAGTTACGGGACAGGGTATGAAAAACTGTTTTTT
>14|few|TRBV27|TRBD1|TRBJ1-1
CASSLRGQGSEAFF
TGTGCCAGCAGTTTAAGGGGACAGGGCTCTGAAGCTTTCTTT
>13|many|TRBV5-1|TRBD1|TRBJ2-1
CASSGGTGDEQFF
TGCGCCAGCAGCGGTGGGACAGGGGATGAGCAGTTCTTC
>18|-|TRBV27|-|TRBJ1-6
CASSLRLRGGSYNSPLHF
TGTGCCAGCAGTTTACGATTGCGGGGAGGATCCTATAATTCACCCCTCCACTTT
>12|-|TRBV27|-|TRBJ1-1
CASSLGTGRAFF
TGTGCCAGCAGTTTGGGGACGGGGCGAGCTTTCTTT
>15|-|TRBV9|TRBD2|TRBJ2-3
CASSVMGGLEDTQYF
TGTGCCAGCAGCGTGATGGGGGGACTAGAGGATACGCAGTATTTT
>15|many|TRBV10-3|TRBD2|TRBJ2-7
CAISKGLAGSYEQYF
TGTGCCATCAGCAAGGGACTAGCGGGATCGTACGAGCAGTACTTC
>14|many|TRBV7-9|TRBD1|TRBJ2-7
CASSLTGGSYEQYF
TGTGCCAGCAGCTTAACAGGGGGTTCCTACGAGCAGTACTTC
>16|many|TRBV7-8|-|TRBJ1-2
CASSPGAGGAGSGYTF
TGTGCCAGCAGCCCGGGGGCCGGGGGCGCTGGCAGTGGCTACACCTTC
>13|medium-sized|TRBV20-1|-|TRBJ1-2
CSASNREGYGYTF
TGCAGTGCCAGTAACAGGGAAGGCTATGGCTACACCTTC
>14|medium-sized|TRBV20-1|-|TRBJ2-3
CSAITGGGADTQYF
TGCAGTGCAATTACAGGGGGAGGGGCAGATACGCAGTATTTT
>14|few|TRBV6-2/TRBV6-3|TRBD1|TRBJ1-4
CASTTGTGDEKLFF
TGTGCCAGCACCACCGGGACAGGGGATGAAAAACTGTTTTTT
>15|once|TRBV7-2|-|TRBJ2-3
CASSFSTGTTDTQYF
TGTGCCAGCAGCTTTAGTACAGGGACCACAGATACGCAGTATTTT
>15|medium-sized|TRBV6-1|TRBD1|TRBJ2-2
CASSEGTGNTGELFF
TGTGCCAGCAGTGAAGGGACAGGGAACACCGGGGAGCTGTTTTTT
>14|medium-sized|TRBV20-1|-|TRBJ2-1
CSALMGGNYNEQFF
TGCAGTGCCCTTATGGGGGGCAATTACAATGAGCAGTTCTTC
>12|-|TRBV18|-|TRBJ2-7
CASSPGGSEQYF
TGTGCCAGCTCACCCGGGGGTAGCGAGCAGTACTTC
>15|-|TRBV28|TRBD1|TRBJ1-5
CASSQGQGLWQPQHF
TGTGCCAGCAGCCAAGGACAGGGGTTGTGGCAGCCCCAGCATTTT
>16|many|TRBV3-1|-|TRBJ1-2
CASSQGLFQANYGYTF
TGTGCCAGCAGCCAAGGTCTGTTCCAGGCCAACTATGGCTACACCTTC
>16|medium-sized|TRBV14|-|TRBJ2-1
CASSPRGLITYNEQFF
TGTGCCAGCAGCCCTCGAGGGCTAATCACCTACAATGAGCAGTTCTTC
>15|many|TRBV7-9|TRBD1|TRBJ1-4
CASSVTGTGQGKLFF
TGTGCCAGCAGCGTCACCGGGACAGGTCAAGGAAAACTGTTTTTT
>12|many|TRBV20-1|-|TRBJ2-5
CSALPNQETQYF
TGCAGTGCTCTCCCAAATCAAGAGACCCAGTACTTC
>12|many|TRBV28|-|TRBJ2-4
CASSLQRGMLYF
TGTGCCAGCAGTTTACAACGGGGAATGCTGTACTTC
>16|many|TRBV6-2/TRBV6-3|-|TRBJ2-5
CASSYEIGQPQETQYF
TGTGCCAGCAGTTACGAAATCGGACAGCCTCAAGAGACCCAGTACTTC
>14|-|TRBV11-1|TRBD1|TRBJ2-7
CASSSTDRVSPQYF
TGTGCCAGCAGCTCGACGGACAGGGTCTCTCCGCAGTACTTC
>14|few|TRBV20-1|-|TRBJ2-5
CSARDRQGSETQYF
TGCAGTGCTAGAGATCGGCAGGGATCCGAGACCCAGTACTTC
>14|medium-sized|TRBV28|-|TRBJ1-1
CASSFGTMGVEAFF
TGTGCCAGCAGTTTCGGTACCATGGGAGTTGAAGCTTTCTTT
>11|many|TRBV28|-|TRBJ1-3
CASRGRDTIYF
TGTGCCAGCAGGGGGCGGGACACCATATATTTT
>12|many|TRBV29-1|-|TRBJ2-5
CSVVLSRASQYF
TGCAGCGTTGTGTTGTCCAGGGCATCTCAGTACTTC
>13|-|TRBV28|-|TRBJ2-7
CASSLMASYEQYF
TGTGCCAGCAGTTTAATGGCAAGCTACGAGCAGTACTTC
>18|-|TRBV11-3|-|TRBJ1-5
CASSLGGGQSSGAQPQHF
TGTGCCAGCAGCTTAGGCGGGGGGCAGTCCTCCGGCGCTCAGCCCCAGCATTTT
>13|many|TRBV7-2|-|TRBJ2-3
CAVGGYHTDTQYF
TGTGCCGTAGGAGGCTACCACACAGATACGCAGTATTTT
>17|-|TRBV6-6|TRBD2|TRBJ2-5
CASSYPQMREGAETQYF
TGTGCCAGCAGTTACCCCCAGATGCGGGAGGGCGCAGAGACCCAGTACTTC
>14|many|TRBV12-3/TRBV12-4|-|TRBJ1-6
CASTGRTANSPLHF
TGTGCCAGCACCGGCAGGACAGCCAATTCACCCCTCCACTTT
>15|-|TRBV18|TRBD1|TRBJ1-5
CASSPDRDGNQPQHF
TGTGCCAGCTCACCCGACAGGGACGGTAATCAGCCCCAGCATTTT
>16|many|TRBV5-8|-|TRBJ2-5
CASSNFVGTEQETQYF
TGTGCCAGCAGCAATTTCGTAGGGACGGAACAAGAGACCCAGTACTTC
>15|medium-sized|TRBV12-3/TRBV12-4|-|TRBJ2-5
CASSQLDAIQETQYF
TGTGCCAGCAGTCAACTGGACGCAATCCAAGAGACCCAGTACTTC
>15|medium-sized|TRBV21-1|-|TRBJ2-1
CASSKGAPSPREQFF
TGTGCCAGCAGCAAAGGGGCGCCGAGCCCCAGAGAGCAGTTCTTC
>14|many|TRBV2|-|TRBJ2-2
CASRRGANTGELFF
TGTGCCAGCAGGAGGGGCGCAAACACCGGGGAGCTGTTTTTT
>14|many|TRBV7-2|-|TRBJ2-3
CASSLGLASDTQYF
TGTGCCAGCAGCTTAGGTTTAGCATCGGATACGCAGTATTTT
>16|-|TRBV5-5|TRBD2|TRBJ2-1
CASSPLTSGGADEQFF
TGTGCCAGCAGCCCCTTGACTAGCGGGGGGGCCGATGAGCAGTTCTTC